A single sample gave rise to the 12 T cell receptor beta chains below, sequenced in a study of blood T cell repertoires in COVID-19. Method: immunoSEQ multiplex PCR; TCRdb's copy keeps in-frame clones and lacks some. The table has 40,000 to 50,000 clones, over 60% seen once; the top ten hold 25% to 35%. Sequences were obtained from peripheral blood. All receptors come from a woman in her 70s with acute or convalescent COVID-19.

The chain links TRBV9 to TRBJ2-3, with a tentative D call TRBD2 (6 bases). The V end lost 5 bases, the J end lost 4 bases, and 14 bases lay between the germline ends. This CDR3 is 14 amino acids long. The germline V gene encodes CDR1 SGDLS and CDR2 YYNGEE. The CDR3 loop reads CASRPGGVADTQYF. The CDR3 nucleotides read TGTGCCAGCAGACCTGGCGGGGTCGCAGATACGCAGTATTTT.

The chain recombines TRBV5-1 with TRBJ2-3; 7 bases align to TRBD1. The V and J ends lost 2 bases and 4 bases, in that order; junction bases with no gene match: 4. The CDR3 spans 14 residues. Germline V CDR1 and CDR2: SGHRS, YFSETQ. The CDR3 DNA reads TGCGCCAGCAGCTTCGGGCAGGGGGCAGATACGCAGTATTTT. The encoded protein is CASSFGQGADTQYF.

The J gene is TRBJ2-3, the V gene TRBV11-2; D uncertain. V shed 5 bases and J shed 4 bases, with 13 bases lying between them. The CDR3 runs 14 residues. Germline CDR1 is SGHAT and CDR2 is FQNNGV. The CDR3 spells CASSEGTNADTQYF. CDR3 in DNA: TGTGCCAGCAGCGAAGGTACTAACGCAGATACGCAGTATTTT.

V gene TRBV27 combines with J gene TRBJ2-7, with 7 bases fitting TRBD1. The V gene's germline CDR1 is MNHEY and CDR2 SMNVEV (reference sequence). The CDR3 extends over 13 amino acids. V shed 5 bases and J 4 bases; nucleotides not matched to a gene: 5. The CDR3 nucleotides are TGTGCCAGCAGTCGGACAGGAAAATACGAGCAGTACTTC. This sequence encodes CASSRTGKYEQYF.

The V gene is TRBV7-2, the J gene TRBJ2-1; 7 nucleotides align to TRBD2. After removal of 1 base from V and 6 bases from J, the junction contained 9 bases not matched to a gene. The CDR3 has 16 residues. Germline-derived CDR1 and CDR2 are SGHTA and FQGNSA. The CDR3 DNA reads as TGTGCCAGCAGCTTAGGGGGGGGGATTCCTAGCAATGAGCAGTTCTTC. It encodes CASSLGGGIPSNEQFF.

The chain is built from TRBV5-1 and TRBJ2-3; TRBD2 aligns across 9 bases. The CDR3 runs 15 residues. The V gene end was trimmed by 4 bases and the J gene end by 4 bases; junction bases not matched to a gene: 7. Germline V gene lookup returns CDR1 SGHRS and CDR2 YFSETQ. The CDR3 bases are TGCGCCAGCAGCAAGGCTAGCGGGGTCTCAGATACGCAGTATTTT. This encodes CASSKASGVSDTQYF.

In its sample, this clone was seen a few times. V and J are TRBV2 and TRBJ2-5; a weak D match, TRBD1 (6 bases). This CDR3 is built from 12 residues. Germline V gene lookup returns CDR1 SNHLY and CDR2 FYNNEI. V was shortened by 9 bases and J by 9 bases, with 17 bases between the two germline ends. The CDR3 sequence is CASRATGWSQYF. CDR3 nucleotides: TGTGCCAGTCGGGCCACAGGGTGGTCCCAGTACTTC. The whole variable domain, filled in from reference TRBV2 and TRBJ2-5, reads EPEVTQTPSHQVTQMGQEVILRCVPISNHLYFYWYRQILGQKVEFLVSFYNNEISEKSEIFDDQFSVERPDGSNFTLKIRSTKLEDSAMYFCASRATGWSQYFGPGTRLLVL.

The rearrangement joins TRBV6-2 or TRBV6-3 to TRBJ2-3, with D perhaps matching TRBD1 (5 bases). V was trimmed by 4 bases and J by 3 bases, leaving 14 bases between them. This CDR3 is 15 amino acids long. Germline V lookup: CDR1 MNHEY, CDR2 SVGEGT. In DNA, the CDR3 is TGTGCCAGCAGTTTGATGCTAGGGGCGACAGATACGCAGTATTTT. Amino acids: CASSLMLGATDTQYF.

J is TRBJ1-2 and V is TRBV7-9; 10 nucleotides align to TRBD1. V was clipped by 4 bases and J by 2 bases; unmatched bases: 7. The CDR3 spans 16 residues. Germline CDR1 reads SEHNR; CDR2 reads FQNEAQ (reference sequence). In DNA form, the CDR3 reads TGTGCCAGCAGCTCAGCGACGGGACAGGGGAACTATGGCTACACCTTC. Translation: CASSSATGQGNYGYTF.

This chain links TRBV3-1 (or the pseudogene TRBV3-2) with TRBJ2-7, with D perhaps matching TRBD1 (5 bases). With 2 bases removed from V and 0 bases from J, the gap between germline ends came to 8 bases. CDR1 and CDR2 from the germline V gene are LGHDT and YNNKEL (reference sequence). This CDR3 comprises 14 residues. In nucleotides, the CDR3 is TGTGCCAGCAGCCAAATGACAGCCTCCTACGAGCAGTACTTC. This encodes CASSQMTASYEQYF.

The V gene is TRBV27, the J gene TRBJ1-5, with TRBD1 matching over 8 bases. Germline loops: CDR1 MNHEY, CDR2 SMNVEV (reference sequence). V dropped 2 bases and J dropped 5; count of bases not matched to a gene: 8. The CDR3 spans 16 residues. CDR3 nucleotides: TGTGCCAGCAGTTTACGGTCAGGGGGCGCAGATCAGCCCCAGCATTTT. It specifies CASSLRSGGADQPQHF.

V usage is TRBV24-1 and J usage is TRBJ2-1; D ambiguous. The germline gives CDR1 KGHDR, CDR2 SFDVKD. The CDR3 covers 14 residues. V was pared by 5 bases and J by 0 bases, with 7 bases between. The DNA of the CDR3 is TGTGCCACCAGTGCCTACAGCTCCTACAATGAGCAGTTCTTC. Protein: CATSAYSSYNEQFF.